The rows below give T cell receptor beta chains drawn from one sample of a study of blood T cells in healthy people across ages. Via MiXCR, TCRdb re-called the 5' RACE reads, giving one row per CDR3 protein. This table holds approximately 810,000 distinct CDR3 sequences, about 30% found once. Source material: blood. These receptors were collected from a woman aged 80 or over in good health. The CDR3 runs from the conserved cysteine through the conserved F or W.

CDR3aa,v_gene
CASSPRDTTYEQYF,TRBV7-9
CASSLGPSWSARETQYF,TRBV11-2
CASSLNPSGGRVYNEQFF,TRBV11-2
CASSYQQGTGANVLTF,TRBV12-3/TRBV12-4
CSVAAGGTYYGYTF,TRBV29-1
CASSLESGANIQYF,TRBV7-2
CASSTGRHNEQFF,TRBV7-8
CASNLGGGEDTQYF,TRBV13
CASSHEGPPYNEQFF,TRBV3-1
CASSATRDNEQFF,TRBV7-9
CASSEEGTSLFF,TRBV2
CASSQVRVNTDTQYF,TRBV3-1
CASISGGALADTQYF,TRBV12-3/TRBV12-4
CASGDTSNQPQHF,TRBV30
CASSGRDLNTEAFF,TRBV10-2
CASSFTGAGYEQYF,TRBV27
CARSPLTDTQYF,TRBV18
CASATLQETQYF,TRBV18
CASSSASGRDTQYF,TRBV7-2
CASSLYGGSDTLGEQYF,TRBV5-1
CASRGGLPYSGANVLTF,TRBV2
CASSPRATQETQYF,TRBV3-1
CASSLRGGGGDIQYF,TRBV5-6
CASSQGNGGVYGYTF,TRBV3-1
CSARDGTSNEQFF,TRBV20-1
CAWSSGFNSNQPQHF,TRBV30
CATGSRFGDTQYF,TRBV24-1
CASSLNPRCSNQPQHF,TRBV5-5
CATSGDNTDTQYF,TRBV24-1
CASSAYQGYGYTF,TRBV2
CASSFPTSGTGAGDTQYF,TRBV11-2
CSARGPAGQDTQYF,TRBV20-1
CASSQVPTGYGYTF,TRBV4-3
CASIGTSGGAGQFF,TRBV6-5
CASSLGRTSGVTDTQYF,TRBV5-1
CASRKRGGSNEQFF,TRBV7-2
CASSEVSGGQYF,TRBV12-3/TRBV12-4
CASSLGQGVGEQFF,TRBV27
CASSLGRAYSNQPQHF,TRBV5-6
CASSRWDKSEAFF,TRBV14
CASSSIREQFF,TRBV28
CASSLGMGGGLEQYF,TRBV11-2
CASSLAATVTDTQYF,TRBV7-9
CASRVRPYQDRGRDQPQHF,TRBV6-2/TRBV6-3
CASSLDRTGHTEAFF,TRBV5-1
CATSDLTFGEQYF,TRBV24-1
CASSLGLLSGGSTDTQYF,TRBV7-9
CASGDGREGYGYTF,TRBV10-2
CASSLRSLCEQYF,TRBV12-3/TRBV12-4
CASSESGTGNLNSPLHF,TRBV5-1